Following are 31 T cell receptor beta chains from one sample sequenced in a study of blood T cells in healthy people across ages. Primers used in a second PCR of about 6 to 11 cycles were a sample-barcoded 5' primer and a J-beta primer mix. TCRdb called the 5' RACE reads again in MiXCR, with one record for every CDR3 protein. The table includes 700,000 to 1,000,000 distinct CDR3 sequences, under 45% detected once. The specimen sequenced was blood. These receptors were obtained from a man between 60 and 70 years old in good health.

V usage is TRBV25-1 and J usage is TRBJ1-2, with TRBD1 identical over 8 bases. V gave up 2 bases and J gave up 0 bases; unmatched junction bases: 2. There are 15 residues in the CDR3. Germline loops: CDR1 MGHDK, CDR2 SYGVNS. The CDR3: CASSEQGAANYGYTF. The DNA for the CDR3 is TGTGCCAGCAGTGAACAGGGGGCCGCTAACTATGGCTACACCTTC.

Written as DNA, the CDR3 is TGTGCCAGCATTTCTCCGAGACACCGACACTACACCTTC. Its protein product is CASISPRHRHYTF. The chain uses TRBV2 and TRBJ1-2; D uncertain. The CDR3 extends over 13 amino acids. V shed 7 bases and J shed 10 bases, with 19 bases lying between them. The germline V gene has CDR1 SNHLY and CDR2 FYNNEI.

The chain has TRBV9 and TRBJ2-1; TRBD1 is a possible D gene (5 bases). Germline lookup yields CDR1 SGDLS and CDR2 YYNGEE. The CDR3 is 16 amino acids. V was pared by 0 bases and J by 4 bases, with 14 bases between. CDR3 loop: CASSVALRQSYNEQFF. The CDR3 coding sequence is TGTGCCAGCAGCGTAGCTCTTAGACAGTCTTACAATGAGCAGTTCTTC. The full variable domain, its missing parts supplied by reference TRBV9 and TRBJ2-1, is DSGVTQTPKHLITATGQRVTLRCSPRSGDLSVYWYQQSLDQGLQFLIQYYNGEERAKGNILERFSAQQFPDLHSELNLSSLELGDSALYFCASSVALRQSYNEQFFGPGTRLTVL.

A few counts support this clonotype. The CDR3 sequence is CASSLDSQQGPQHF. As DNA, the CDR3 is TGTGCCAGCAGCTTAGACTCCCAACAAGGACCCCAGCATTTT. The V gene is TRBV7-6, the J gene TRBJ1-5; D is undetermined. V was trimmed by 1 base and J by 10 bases, leaving 14 bases between them. The germline V gene has CDR1 SGHVS and CDR2 FNYEAQ. This CDR3 contains 14 residues.

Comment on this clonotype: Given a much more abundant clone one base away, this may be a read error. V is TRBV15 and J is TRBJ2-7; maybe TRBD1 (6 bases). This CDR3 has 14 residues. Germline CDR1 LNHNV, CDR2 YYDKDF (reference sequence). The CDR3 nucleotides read TGTGCCACCAGCAGAGAGAGGGACAACTACGAGCGGTACTTC. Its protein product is CATSRERDNYERYF.

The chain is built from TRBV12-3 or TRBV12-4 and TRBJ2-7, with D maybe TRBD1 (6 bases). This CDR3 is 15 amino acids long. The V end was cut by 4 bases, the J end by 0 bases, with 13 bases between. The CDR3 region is CASSSWDTLSYEQYF. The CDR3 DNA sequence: TGTGCCAGCAGTTCTTGGGACACCCTCTCCTACGAGCAGTACTTC.

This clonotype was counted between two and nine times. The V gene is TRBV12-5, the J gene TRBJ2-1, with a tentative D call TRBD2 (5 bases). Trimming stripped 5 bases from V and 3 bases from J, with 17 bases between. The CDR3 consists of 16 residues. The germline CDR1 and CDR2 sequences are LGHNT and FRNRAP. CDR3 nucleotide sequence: TGTGCTAGTGGTGATGGGGTCGGGGTAAACTACAATGAGCAGTTCTTC. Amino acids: CASGDGVGVNYNEQFF.

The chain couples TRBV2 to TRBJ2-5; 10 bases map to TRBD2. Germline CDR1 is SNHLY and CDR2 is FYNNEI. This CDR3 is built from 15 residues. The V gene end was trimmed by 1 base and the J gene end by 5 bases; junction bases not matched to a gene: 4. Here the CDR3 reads CASSEGSGGIETQYF. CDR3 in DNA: TGTGCCAGCAGTGAAGGTAGCGGGGGGATTGAGACCCAGTACTTC.

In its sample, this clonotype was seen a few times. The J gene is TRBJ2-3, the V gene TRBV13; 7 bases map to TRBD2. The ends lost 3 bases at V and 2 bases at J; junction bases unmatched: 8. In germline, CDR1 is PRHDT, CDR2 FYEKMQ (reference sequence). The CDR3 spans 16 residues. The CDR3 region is CASSLASGILTDTQYF. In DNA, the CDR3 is TGTGCCAGCAGCTTGGCTAGCGGTATACTCACAGATACGCAGTATTTT. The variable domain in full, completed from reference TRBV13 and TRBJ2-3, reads AAGVIQSPRHLIKEKRETATLKCYPIPRHDTVYWYQQGPGQDPQFLISFYEKMQSDKGSIPDRFSAQQFSDYHSELNMSSLELGDSALYFCASSLASGILTDTQYFGPGTRLTVL.

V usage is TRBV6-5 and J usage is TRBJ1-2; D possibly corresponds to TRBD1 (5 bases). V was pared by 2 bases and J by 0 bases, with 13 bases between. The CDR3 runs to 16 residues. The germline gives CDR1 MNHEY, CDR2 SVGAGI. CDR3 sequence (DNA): TGTGCCAGCAGTTACGTCCGGGGGGAAGCTAACTATGGCTACACCTTC. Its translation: CASSYVRGEANYGYTF.

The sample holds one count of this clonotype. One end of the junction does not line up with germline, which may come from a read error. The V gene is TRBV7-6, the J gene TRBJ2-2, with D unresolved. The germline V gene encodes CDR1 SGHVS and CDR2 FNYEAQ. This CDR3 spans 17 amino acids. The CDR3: CAGSLDRSPKNTGELFF. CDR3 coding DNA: TGTGCCGGCAGCCTGGACCGGAGCCCAAAGAACACCGGGGAGCTGTTTTTT.

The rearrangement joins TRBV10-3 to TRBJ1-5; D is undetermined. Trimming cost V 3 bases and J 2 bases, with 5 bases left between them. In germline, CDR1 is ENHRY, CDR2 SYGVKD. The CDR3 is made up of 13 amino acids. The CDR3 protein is CAISDLGNQPQHF. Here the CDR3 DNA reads TGTGCCATCAGTGACCTCGGCAATCAGCCCCAGCATTTT.

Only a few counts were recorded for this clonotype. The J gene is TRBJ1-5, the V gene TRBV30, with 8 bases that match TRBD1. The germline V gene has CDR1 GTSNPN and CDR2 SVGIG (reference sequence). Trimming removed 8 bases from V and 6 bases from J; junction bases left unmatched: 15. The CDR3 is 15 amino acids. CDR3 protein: CARNDRGGYGQPQHF. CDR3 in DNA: TGTGCCCGGAACGACAGGGGAGGGTACGGTCAGCCCCAGCATTTT.

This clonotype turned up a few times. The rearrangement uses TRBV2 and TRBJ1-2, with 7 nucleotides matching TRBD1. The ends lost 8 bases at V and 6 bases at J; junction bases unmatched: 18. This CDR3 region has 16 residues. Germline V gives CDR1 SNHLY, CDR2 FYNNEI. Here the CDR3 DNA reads TGTGCCAGCGGTCAGGGGGGACAGCAAAACTCCCATGGCTACACCTTC. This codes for CASGQGGQQNSHGYTF.

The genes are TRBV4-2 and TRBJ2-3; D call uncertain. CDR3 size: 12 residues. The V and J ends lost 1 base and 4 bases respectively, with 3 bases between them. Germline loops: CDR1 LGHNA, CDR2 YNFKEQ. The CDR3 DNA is TGTGCCAGCAGCCAAGTGGCAGATACGCAGTATTTT. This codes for CASSQVADTQYF.

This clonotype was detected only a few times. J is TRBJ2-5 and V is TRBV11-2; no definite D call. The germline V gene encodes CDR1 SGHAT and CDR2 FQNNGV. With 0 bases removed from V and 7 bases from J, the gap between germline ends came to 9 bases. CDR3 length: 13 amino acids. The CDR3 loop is CASSLDQWVTQYF. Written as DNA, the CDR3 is TGTGCCAGCAGCTTAGATCAGTGGGTGACCCAGTACTTC.

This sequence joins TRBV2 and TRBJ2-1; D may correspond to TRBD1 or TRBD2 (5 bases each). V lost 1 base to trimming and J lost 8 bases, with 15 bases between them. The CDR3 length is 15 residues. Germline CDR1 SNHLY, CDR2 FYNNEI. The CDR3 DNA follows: TGTGCCAGCAGTGAAGGGCAGGGAGTCAACCATGAGCAGTTCTTC. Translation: CASSEGQGVNHEQFF.

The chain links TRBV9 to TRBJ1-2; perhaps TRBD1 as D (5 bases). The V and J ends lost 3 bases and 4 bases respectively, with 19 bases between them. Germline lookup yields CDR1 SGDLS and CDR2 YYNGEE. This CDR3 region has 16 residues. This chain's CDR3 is CASSGGVGQPTYGYTF. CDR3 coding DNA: TGTGCCAGCAGCGGAGGGGTTGGACAACCGACCTATGGCTACACCTTC.

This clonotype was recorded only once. The CDR3 sequence is CATSSPADPMNTEAFF. The CDR3 DNA sequence: TGTGCCACCAGCAGTCCGGCAGACCCTATGAACACTGAAGCTTTCTTT. V is TRBV15 and J is TRBJ1-1; D unresolved. CDR1 LNHNV and CDR2 YYDKDF come from the germline V gene (reference sequence). This CDR3 region has 16 residues. V gave up 3 bases and J gave up 0 bases, with 14 bases separating them. Full variable domain (missing parts from reference TRBV15 and TRBJ1-1): DAMVIQNPRYQVTQFGKPVTLSCSQTLNHNVMYWYQQKSSQAPKLLFHYYDKDFNNEADTPDNFQSRRPNTSFCFLDIRSPGLGDTAMYLCATSSPADPMNTEAFFGQGTRLTVV.

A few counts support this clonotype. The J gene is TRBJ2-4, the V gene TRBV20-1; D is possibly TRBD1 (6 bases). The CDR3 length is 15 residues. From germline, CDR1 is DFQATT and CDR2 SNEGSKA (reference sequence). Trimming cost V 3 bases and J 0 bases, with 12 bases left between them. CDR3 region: CSASGQRIAKNIQYF. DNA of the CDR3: TGCAGTGCTAGTGGACAGAGGATAGCCAAAAACATTCAGTACTTC.

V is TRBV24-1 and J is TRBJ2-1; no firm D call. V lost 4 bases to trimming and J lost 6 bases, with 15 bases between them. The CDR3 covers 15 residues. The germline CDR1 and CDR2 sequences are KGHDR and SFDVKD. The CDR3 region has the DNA TGTGCCACCAGTGACCCAGTGGGCTCAGGCAATGAGCAGTTCTTC. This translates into CATSDPVGSGNEQFF.

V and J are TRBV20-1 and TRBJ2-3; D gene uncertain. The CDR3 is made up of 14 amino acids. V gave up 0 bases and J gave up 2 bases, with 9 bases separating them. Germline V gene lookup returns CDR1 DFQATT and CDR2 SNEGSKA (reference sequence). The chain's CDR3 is CSARDITDTDTQYF. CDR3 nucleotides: TGCAGTGCTAGAGATATCACCGACACAGATACGCAGTATTTT.

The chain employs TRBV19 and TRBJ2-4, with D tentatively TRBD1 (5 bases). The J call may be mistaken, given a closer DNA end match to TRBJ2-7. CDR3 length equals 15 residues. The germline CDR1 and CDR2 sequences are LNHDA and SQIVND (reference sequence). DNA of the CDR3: TGTGCCAGTAGTATAGGTACAGGAAAATCTTACGAGCAGTACTTC. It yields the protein CASSIGTGKSYEQYF.

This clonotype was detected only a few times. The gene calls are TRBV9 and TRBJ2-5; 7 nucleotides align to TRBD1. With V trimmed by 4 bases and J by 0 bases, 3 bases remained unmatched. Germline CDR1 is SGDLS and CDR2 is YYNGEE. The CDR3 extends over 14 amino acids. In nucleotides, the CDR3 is TGTGCCAGCAGCCAGGGGGTGTACCAAGAGACCCAGTACTTC. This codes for CASSQGVYQETQYF.

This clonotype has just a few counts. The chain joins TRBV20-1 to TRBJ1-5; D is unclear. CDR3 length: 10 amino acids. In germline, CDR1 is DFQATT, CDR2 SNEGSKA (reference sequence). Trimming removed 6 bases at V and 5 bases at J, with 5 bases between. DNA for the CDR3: TGCAGTGCCGGATATCAGCCCCAGCATTTT. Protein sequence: CSAGYQPQHF.

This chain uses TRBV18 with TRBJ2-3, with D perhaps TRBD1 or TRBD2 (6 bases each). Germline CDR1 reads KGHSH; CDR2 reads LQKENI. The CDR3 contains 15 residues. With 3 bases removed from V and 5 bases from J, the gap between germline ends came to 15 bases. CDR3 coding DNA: TGTGCCAGCTCACCGAGGGACGGAGGGGGAGATACGCAGTATTTT. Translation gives CASSPRDGGGDTQYF. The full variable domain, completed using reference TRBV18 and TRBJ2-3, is NAGVMQNPRHLVRRRGQEARLRCSPMKGHSHVYWYRQLPEEGLKFMVYLQKENIIDESGMPKERFSAEFPKEGPSILRIQQVVRGDSAAYFCASSPRDGGGDTQYFGPGTRLTVL.

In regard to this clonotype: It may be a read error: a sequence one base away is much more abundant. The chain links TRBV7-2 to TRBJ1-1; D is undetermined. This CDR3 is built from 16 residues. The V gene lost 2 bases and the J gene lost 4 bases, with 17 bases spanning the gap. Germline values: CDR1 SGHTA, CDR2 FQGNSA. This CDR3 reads CASSLYVVTQLTEAFF. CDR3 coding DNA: TGTGCCAGCAGCTTATATGTCGTGACCCAACTCACTGAAGCTTTCTTT.

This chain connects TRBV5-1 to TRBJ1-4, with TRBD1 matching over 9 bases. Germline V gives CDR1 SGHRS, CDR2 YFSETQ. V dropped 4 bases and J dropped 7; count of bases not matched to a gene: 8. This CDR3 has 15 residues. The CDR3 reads CASSGGQGDFEKLFF. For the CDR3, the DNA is TGCGCCAGCAGCGGGGGACAGGGTGATTTTGAAAAACTGTTTTTT.

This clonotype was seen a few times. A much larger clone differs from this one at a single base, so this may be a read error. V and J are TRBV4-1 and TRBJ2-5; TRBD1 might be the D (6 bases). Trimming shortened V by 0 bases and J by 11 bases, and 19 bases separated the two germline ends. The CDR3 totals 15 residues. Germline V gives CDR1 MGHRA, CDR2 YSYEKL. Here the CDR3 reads CASSQDRPNRDEQYF. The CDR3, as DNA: TGCGCCAGCAGCCAAGATAGACCGAACAGGGATGAGCAGTACTTC.

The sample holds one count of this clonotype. In DNA form, the CDR3 reads TGTGCCAGCTCACGTGGACAGGGGGCTGGGGCCAACGTCCTGACTTTC. It encodes CASSRGQGAGANVLTF. The genes are TRBV18 and TRBJ2-6, with TRBD1 identical over 10 bases. J lost 2 bases, V lost 4 bases, and 2 bases had no gene match. Germline V CDR1 and CDR2: KGHSH, LQKENI. The CDR3 runs 16 residues. The full variable domain, completed using reference TRBV18 and TRBJ2-6, is NAGVMQNPRHLVRRRGQEARLRCSPMKGHSHVYWYRQLPEEGLKFMVYLQKENIIDESGMPKERFSAEFPKEGPSILRIQQVVRGDSAAYFCASSRGQGAGANVLTFGAGSRLTVL.

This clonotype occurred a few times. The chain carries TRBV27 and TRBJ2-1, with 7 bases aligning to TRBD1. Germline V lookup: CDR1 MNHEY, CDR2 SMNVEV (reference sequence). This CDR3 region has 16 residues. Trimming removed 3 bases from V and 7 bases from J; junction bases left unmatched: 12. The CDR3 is CASSLTGTVRWNEQFF. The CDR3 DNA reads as TGTGCCAGCAGTTTGACAGGGACGGTACGGTGGAATGAGCAGTTCTTC.